Shown below are 18 T cell receptor beta chains from a single sample sequenced in a study of glioma-infiltrating T cells. The iRepertoire nested amplicon-rescue multiplex PCR amplified TCR alpha and beta CDR3s from RNA. TCRdb ran MiXCR on the multiplex PCR reads and lists one entry per CDR3 protein. Of 170,000 or so distinct CDR3 sequences listed, more than 35% are singletons. Material: glioma tissue, nonneoplastic brain tissue, or PBMCs (not recorded which). The receptor set was obtained from a human donor with low-grade glioma or glioblastoma, undergoing nonglioma brain surgery, or in good health (not recorded which).

Concerning this clonotype: One end of the junction varies from germline; a read error may be responsible. The chain has TRBV29-1 and TRBJ2-5; TRBD2 is a possible D gene (6 bases). The CDR3 extends over 12 amino acids. CDR1 and CDR2 (germline): SQVTM, ANQGSEA. CDR3 sequence reads: CSFDRDSETQYF. CDR3 DNA: TGCAGCTTTGACCGGGACTCGGAGACCCAGTACTTC.

Notes on this clonotype: This may come from a read error, since a much larger clone is one base off. The rearrangement uses TRBV19 and TRBJ1-5, with TRBD1 as a possible D gene (5 bases). The CDR3 spans 16 residues. Trimming removed 10 bases at V and 3 bases at J, with 22 bases between. Per germline, CDR1 LNHDA and CDR2 SQIVND (reference sequence). CDR3: CATKGCSLGYNQPQHF. CDR3 nucleotides: TGTGCCACTAAGGGGTGCAGCTTAGGTTACAATCAGCCCCAGCATTTT.

This clonotype was seen repeatedly, ten times or more. The CDR3 DNA reads as TGTGCCAGCAGTTATCATAGGACAGTCACAGATACGCAGTATTTT. Encoded protein: CASSYHRTVTDTQYF. The chain carries TRBV6-1 and TRBJ2-3; D is perhaps TRBD1 (6 bases). The CDR3 extends over 15 amino acids. Trimming cost V 5 bases and J 2 bases, with 14 bases left between them. Germline V gene data show CDR1 as MNHNS and CDR2 as SASEGT.

Notes on this clonotype: Compared with germline, one end of the junction differs, possibly owing to a read error. The chain recombines TRBV11-3 with TRBJ1-5, with unresolved D. Looked up from germline, CDR1 is SGHNT and CDR2 is YENEEA. The CDR3 is 13 amino acids. The CDR3 coding sequence is TGTGCCAGAACTTTGTCGAGCAATCAGCCCCAACATTTT. As protein: CARTLSSNQPQHF.

Details on this clonotype: It may be a read error: a sequence one base away is much more abundant. The CDR3 end shows no conserved phenylalanine or tryptophan, and so a read error is likely. The chain combines TRBV7-9 with TRBJ1-2; no firm D call. Deletions cut 2 bases from V and 8 bases from J, with 12 bases between. CDR1 is SEHNR, CDR2 FQNEAQ, per germline (reference sequence). CDR3 length: 13 amino acids. The CDR3 region has the DNA TGTGCCAGCAGCTTACAGCACGGCGACGGCTACACCCTC. Translation: CASSLQHGDGYTL.

This chain joins TRBV2 and TRBJ2-3, with D unclear. The CDR3 loop spans 13 amino acids. Germline V gene data show CDR1 as SNHLY and CDR2 as FYNNEI. V lost 3 bases to trimming and J lost 2 bases, with 6 bases between them. CDR3 DNA sequence: TGTGCCAGCAGTGACAGCCACACAGATACGCAGTATTTT. Its translation: CASSDSHTDTQYF.

The sample holds many counts of this clonotype. The V gene is TRBV28, the J gene TRBJ2-3, with D perhaps TRBD1 (6 bases). V was shortened by 7 bases and J by 0 bases, with 20 bases between the two germline ends. CDR1 MDHEN and CDR2 SYDVKM come from the germline V gene. There are 17 residues in the CDR3. The CDR3 nucleotides are TGTGCCAGCACCGAATCCCCGACAGGACTTAGCACAGATACGCAGTATTTT. Translation: CASTESPTGLSTDTQYF.

The table lists this clonotype with many counts. The gene calls are TRBV6-1 and TRBJ2-1; 7 nucleotides match TRBD2. From germline, CDR1 is MNHNS and CDR2 SASEGT. The ends lost 6 bases at V and 6 bases at J; junction bases unmatched: 5. The CDR3 loop spans 13 amino acids. The CDR3 DNA reads TGTGCCAGCAGCCGACTAGCATCCAATGAGCAGTTCTTC. Translation gives CASSRLASNEQFF.

Comments on this clonotype: A much larger clone lies one base from this, so it may be a read error. The chain has TRBV2 and TRBJ1-1, with D unclear. The CDR3 covers 13 residues. Germline V gene sequence: CDR1 SNHLY, CDR2 FYNNEI. DNA of the CDR3: TGTGACAGCAGTTTTTCAGCGAACACTGAAGCTTTCTTT. Translating it yields CDSSFSANTEAFF.

The CDR3 region has the DNA TGCAGTTCGAAAGGAGCCTACAATGAGCAGTTCTTC. Translated, it gives CSSKGAYNEQFF. The chain carries TRBV20-1 and TRBJ2-1; D uncertain. The ends were cut back, 8 bases at V and 2 bases at J, with 10 bases in the middle. The CDR3 spans 12 residues. Per the germline V gene, CDR1 is DFQATT and CDR2 is SNEGSKA (reference sequence).

The chain recombines TRBV2 with TRBJ2-1, with 7 bases that match TRBD1. Per the germline V gene, CDR1 is SNHLY and CDR2 is FYNNEI. The junction had 5 bases not matched to a gene; V was cut back by 4 bases and J by 14 bases. This CDR3 is built from 11 residues. CDR3 sequence reads: CASSVGQVKFF. CDR3 DNA sequence: TGTGCCAGCAGTGTCGGACAGGTTAAGTTCTTC.

As concerns this clonotype: Possible read error: a much larger clone is one base away. V usage is TRBV18 and J usage is TRBJ1-1; TRBD1 matches 7 bases. Germline CDR1 KGHSH, CDR2 LQKENI. CDR3 length: 14 residues. With 4 bases clipped from V and 3 bases from J, the junction kept 5 bases outside the gene matches. The CDR3 loop is CASSQGTDYTEAFF. The DNA for the CDR3 is TGTGCCAGCTCACAGGGGACAGATTACACTGAAGCTTTCTTT.

V and J are TRBV6-2 or TRBV6-3 and TRBJ2-3, with D perhaps given as TRBD1 or TRBD2 (6 bases each). The CDR3 is 15 amino acids. Germline CDR1 MNHEY, CDR2 SVGEGT. Trimming stripped 2 bases from V and 4 bases from J, with 13 bases between. The CDR3 region has the DNA TGTGCCAGCAGTTACGGGGGGACACGGCCAGATACGCAGTATTTT. It translates to CASSYGGTRPDTQYF.

A word on this clonotype: One end of the junction does not line up with germline, which may come from a read error. The chain employs TRBV6-4 and TRBJ2-3, with 10 bases matching TRBD2. The length of the CDR3 is 15 residues. Germline V lookup: CDR1 MRHNA, CDR2 SNTAGT. The CDR3 DNA follows: TGTTCCAGCAGACGGACTAGCGGTAGCACAGATACGCAGTATTTT. This encodes CSSRRTSGSTDTQYF.

With regard to this clonotype: This may come from a read error, since a much larger clone is one base off. Written as DNA, the CDR3 is TGTGCCAGCAGTGCTCCGGGAGAGTCGGCTGATACGCAGTATTTT. Its translation: CASSAPGESADTQYF. The gene calls are TRBV28 and TRBJ2-3; perhaps TRBD2 as D (6 bases). In germline, CDR1 is MDHEN, CDR2 SYDVKM. This CDR3 comprises 15 residues. Trimming pared 5 bases from V and 6 bases from J, leaving 18 bases between.

In the case of this clonotype: At one end, the junction sequence differs from germline, possibly due to a read error. The chain recombines TRBV7-2 with TRBJ1-4; no reliable D call. CDR1 is SGHTA and CDR2 is FQGNSA in the germline V gene. The CDR3 runs 11 residues. CDR3 in DNA: TGTGCCAGCAGCTTGACGGAAAAACTGATTTTT. The encoded protein is CASSLTEKLIF. The full variable domain, in which reference TRBV7-2 and TRBJ1-4 provide the parts outside the CDR3, is GAGVSQSPSNKVTEKGKDVELRCDPISGHTALYWYRQSLGQGLEFLIYFQGNSAPDKSGLPSDRFSAERTGGSVSTLTIQRTQQEDSAVYLCASSLTEKLIFGSGTQLSVL.

This clonotype was observed at least ten times. The chain has TRBV28 and TRBJ2-1, with D perhaps matching TRBD2 (6 bases). Trimming left V 8 bases short and J 4 bases short, with 12 bases between. CDR1 MDHEN and CDR2 SYDVKM come from the germline V gene. The CDR3 runs 13 residues. The CDR3 region is CASCGTPYNEQFF. DNA of the CDR3: TGTGCCAGCTGCGGGACCCCGTACAATGAGCAGTTCTTC.

Comments on this clonotype: A clone one base away is much larger, so this may be a read error. The chain is built from TRBV3-1 and TRBJ2-5; a possible D gene is TRBD2 (6 bases). Germline CDR1 is LGHDT and CDR2 is YNNKEL (reference sequence). This CDR3 has 15 amino acids. This chain's CDR3 is CASSRRELNRETQHF. CDR3 DNA sequence: TGTGCCAGCAGCCGGAGGGAATTGAACAGAGAGACCCAGCACTTC.